The sequence of this TCR beta chain was determined in a study of blood T cell repertoires in COVID-19. Overall study: Samples representing acute and convalescent COVID-19 were sourced from the United States, Italy and Spain. T cells, B-cell-depleted T cells, or PBMCs supplied cDNA or gDNA.

This clone was counted only a few times. Germline CDR1 and CDR2: MNHNS and SASEGT. The V gene lost 3 bases and the J gene lost 8 bases, with 13 bases spanning the gap. The CDR3 extends over 13 amino acids. Study processing details: Estimation of nucleated cell counts relied on the amplification of reference gene primers. The assay was immunoSEQ multiplex PCR, and TCRdb's table has in-frame clones only and misses some. V and J calls and clone size come straight from that table; D and trimming were deduced from the DNA. This sample has over 70,000 clones, with 76% found just once. Source material: peripheral blood. The TCR sequence derives from a man aged 65-85 years with acute or convalescent COVID-19. The chain combines TRBV6-1 with TRBJ1-2; D unresolved. CDR3 nucleotide sequence: TGTGCCAGCAGTGACCCCGGGGTGGGCGGCTACACCTTC. This sequence encodes CASSDPGVGGYTF.